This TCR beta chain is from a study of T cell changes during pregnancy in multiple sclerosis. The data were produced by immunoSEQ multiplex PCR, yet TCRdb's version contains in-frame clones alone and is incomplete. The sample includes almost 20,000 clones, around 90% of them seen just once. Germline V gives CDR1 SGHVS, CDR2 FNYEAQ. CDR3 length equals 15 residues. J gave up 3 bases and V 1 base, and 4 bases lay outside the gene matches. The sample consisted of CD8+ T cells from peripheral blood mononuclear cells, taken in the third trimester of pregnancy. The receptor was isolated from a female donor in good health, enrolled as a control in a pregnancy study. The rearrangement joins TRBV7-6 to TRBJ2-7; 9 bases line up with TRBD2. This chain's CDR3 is CASSLEREVNYEQYF. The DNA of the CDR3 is TGTGCCAGCAGCTTAGAGCGGGAGGTAAACTACGAGCAGTACTTC.